This T cell receptor (beta chain) came from a study of shared clonotypes between healthy human individuals. This CDR3 contains 15 residues. Between the trimmed V and J ends, which lost 2 bases and 5 bases, there was a span of 13 bases. Looked up from germline, CDR1 is MDHEN and CDR2 is SYDVKM. Sorted-subset replicate PCR reactions were performed with around 210 ng DNA, corresponding to roughly 30,000 T cell genomes. As handled by the study authors: Junction-only sequences without quality scores were provided by ImmunoSEQ, so filtering was different. The repertoire was sequenced with immunoSEQ multiplex PCR; TCRdb's copy has only in-frame clones and lacks some. V and J calls and clone size come straight from that table; D and trimming were deduced from the DNA. Of 2 million to 3 million clones in the sample, roughly 93% were seen once.

Sequenced sample: naive CD4+ T cells from PBMCs. Subset of the sample: CD45RA+ positively selected. The gene calls are TRBV28 and TRBJ1-5; perhaps TRBD1 as D (5 bases). This TCR came from a man aged 18-30 years in good health. Some clones in this sample may be carry-over from other donors' samples. The CDR3 region is CASSLVDSYDQPQHF. The CDR3 DNA sequence: TGTGCCAGCAGTTTAGTTGACAGTTACGATCAGCCCCAGCATTTT.